This TCR beta chain appears in the sequencing data of a study of cytomegalovirus exposure and HLA in healthy donors. Concerning this clone: Its antigen is unidentified.

13 Jbeta primers and 60 Vbeta primers were used for the PCR. TCRdb's copy holds only in-frame clones and misses some; the assay was immunoSEQ multiplex PCR. Among approximately 79,000 clones, under 80% were seen once, and the ten largest hold about 2.1%. Points from the study as a whole: About 87% or about 30% of the time was how often most TCR beta V segments were productive, according to an earlier analysis.

V shed 7 bases and J shed 3 bases, with 16 bases lying between them. CDR1 is LNHNV, CDR2 YYDKDF, per germline (reference sequence). This CDR3 is 15 amino acids long. The material sequenced was PBMCs. The source is a boy younger than 18 in good health and CMV-seronegative. This rearrangement joins TRBV15 to TRBJ1-5, with D possibly being TRBD1 (6 bases). This CDR3 reads CATTIEQGINQPQHF. The CDR3 nucleotides are TGTGCCACCACAATAGAGCAGGGGATCAATCAGCCCCAGCATTTT.